The entry below describes one T cell receptor beta chain. This record belongs to a study of control samples from healthy donors and cancer patients. V was clipped by 7 bases and J by 10 bases, with 31 bases between them. The CDR3 contains 18 residues. CDR1 is SNHLY and CDR2 is FYNNEI in the germline V gene. Only in-frame clones appear in the TCRdb table, and some are missing; sequencing was by immunoSEQ multiplex PCR. The table lists approximately 230,000 clones, approximately 80% of them singletons. This clonotype was obtained from a woman aged 60 to 75 with lung cancer. The sequencing sample was made of PBMCs. J is TRBJ1-4 and V is TRBV2; D may be TRBD1 (6 bases). The CDR3 region has the DNA TGTGCCAGCACCCTCATGGGGCAGGGGCGAAGTGGGGGGTCAAAACTGTTTTTT. It specifies CASTLMGQGRSGGSKLFF.